This T cell receptor (beta chain) was captured by sequencing in a study of read filtering for tumor transcriptome and immune sequencing (dated by TCRdb to 2018 to 2021). Describing the broader study: Of the patients in the cohort, fewer than 20 were male and over twelve were female, and their mean age was around 64 years, with a range of about 45 to 80. Under revised international staging, about eight patients fell into R-ISS I, more than 15 into R-ISS II and about seven into R-ISS III. After DNase treatment, whole-transcriptome libraries were prepared with the TruSeq RNA Access Library Prep Kit. TCR-region mapped reads per sample ranged from about 4.05 to 11 million with IR-seq versus only about 75 to 1,400 with RNA-seq. Using the same bone marrow samples, the study compared TCR repertoires obtained by targeted immune repertoire sequencing with those obtained by bulk whole-transcriptome sequencing. One main goal was a read-filtering strategy for immune repertoire data, in particular deciding whether clonotypes backed by only one read should be removed. The full study reports these points: The sorted CD138-negative fraction was a mixed bone marrow immune population, not purified T cells. In IR-seq, single-read clonotypes were approximately 80% of clonotypes but about 3.5% of total reads; in RNA-seq they were about 68% of clonotypes and approximately 40% of reads. The correlation between IR-seq and RNA-seq shared clonotype proportions rose when single-read clonotypes were removed. Compared with RNA-seq, IR-seq captured clonotypes at much higher depth and more reliably, and a smaller IR-seq throughput was enough to identify most shared clonotypes.

Every patient had bone marrow sampled at the time of active disease. Bone marrow mononuclear cells were isolated by Ficoll-Hypaque density gradient centrifugation. CD138-negative cells were obtained by negative selection after labeling with CD138 magnetic microbeads on a MACS separator, removing myeloma plasma cells. The purity of the isolated cells was checked by flow cytometry with CD138 antibodies on an Attune NxT. Total RNA was extracted with TRIzol reagent and quantified with a NanoDrop spectrophotometer. For each patient, the CD138-negative bone marrow sample underwent paired RNA-seq and IR-seq. This clonotype was observed at least ten times. This receptor's antigen is unknown. Per-nucleotide qualities are absent, and no much larger clonotype sits a single base away. The CDR3 runs 12 residues from the cysteine to the phenylalanine. The retained sequence is limited to the CDR3, 36 bases, with the frame set at the first base. V is trimmed back by 6 bases and J by 6 bases, and the junction contains 4 bases that no gene match accounts for. Based on the germline V gene, the CDR1 and CDR2 sequences are SQVTM and ANQGSEA.

The Immunoverse kit was used to build TCR libraries from roughly 370 ng RNA, with molecular barcoded adaptors covering alpha/delta and beta/gamma chains. TCR library preparation used the same RNA that went into transcriptome sequencing. TCR libraries were sequenced on an Illumina HiSeq 4000 with 2 x 150 cycles. Under the source paper's analysis protocol: MiXCR aligned TCR reads to human V, D, J and C references and assembled the aligned reads into CDR3 clonotypes, with quality filtering and error correction included. The tcR package in R was used for analysis of clonotype counts and gene usage diversity. Raw mapping reads were checked after the RNA-seq reads had been mapped by STAR aligner version 2.5.3a onto the human GRCh37 genome. To test how sequencing depth affected the clonotypes detected, IR-seq fastq files were randomly downsampled with Seqtk 1.3. TCRdb reprocessed the public reads (quality trimming at Q25 with fastp, clone calling with MiXCR) and kept in-frame beta chains. Each CDR3 protein gets just one entry, which takes the most common genes and DNA from the rows behind it. TCRdb assigned the V and J calls; the authors' analysis was not used. The sample profile shows over 50,000 distinct CDR3 sequences; about 21% of them were found once. About 14% of the sample belongs to the ten largest clones.

This TCR was recovered from a donor aged 40 or older with multiple myeloma. The V and J segments used are TRBV29-1 and TRBJ2-1; the central 8 bases match TRBD2. Sequenced material: a population of CD138-negative cells sorted from bone marrow. The cell subset or site label, read with the paper, signifies: bone marrow mononuclear cells depleted of CD138+ plasma/myeloma cells by negative magnetic selection. The CDR3 loop reads CSVRTSSNEQFF. The nucleotide sequence reads TGCAGCGTCCGGACTAGCAGCAATGAGCAGTTCTTC.